This T cell receptor (beta chain) was observed in a study of shared clonotypes between healthy human individuals (dated by TCRdb to about 2020). In terms of the full investigation: A couple of women and a few men aged 18 to 49 years were included in the cohort. For each donor, CD4 naive and CD4 memory were each given three plates, CD8 naive was given two plates, and CD8 memory was given one plate. To estimate repertoire size and how much clonotypes are shared between individuals, the study performed deep sequencing of blood TCR repertoires from roughly five healthy adults. Libraries were prepared and TCR repertoires were sequenced by different laboratories using diverse techniques, in order to increase sequencing depth and limit assay-specific biases. Leukapheresis yielded between about 0.9 and 8.9 billion PBMCs per donor. What the study reported, not specific to this receptor: Pairwise subsampling led to the expectation that sequencing depth would affect the degree of clonotype sharing among donors. Incomplete sequencing was indicated by rarefaction of sorted-subset datasets, despite the large sequencing depth. Larger estimated clonotype richness was generally found for naive subsets than for memory subsets. The small number of donors limited the genetic and exposure-history diversity represented. Compared with non-shared clonotypes, clonotypes shared by all four sorted-subset donors had higher generation probabilities. Across four donors, approximately 4.6% of naive CD4, 3% to 4% of naive CD8, around 2.5% of memory CD4, and under 0.45% of memory CD8 clonotypes were shared. Sampling was limited to blood, and TCR repertoires in tissue likely differ from TCR repertoires in blood.

CD8 naive samples were obtained by positive selection for CCR7 among CD45RO-negative cells, yielding a CD45RA+CCR7+ population from which TemRA cells were excluded. The donors were healthy, HIV-negative adults with no recently reported acute infections or vaccinations. Only Caucasian adults living in Nashville, Tennessee, USA were represented among the donors. Blood was obtained by leukapheresis, after which PBMCs were separated by Ficoll-Histopaque density gradient centrifugation and cryopreserved in liquid nitrogen vapor phase. Purity and quantity of every magnetically sorted T cell population were checked by analytical flow cytometry. Genomic DNA was isolated from each sorted fraction and quantified by UV absorbance on a Nanodrop 2000c. Using the deep immunoSEQ assay, multiplex PCR amplified TCR CDR3 regions from genomic DNA. Extracted genomic DNA from each cell subset was distributed evenly across all wells of several immunoSEQ 96-well plates, and each plate was treated as a replicate. Each replicate PCR for sorted subsets received around 0.2 ug genomic DNA, equal to about 30,000 T cell genomes. The purified libraries were quantified using a Qubit 3.0 fluorometer, sized with a Bioanalyzer 2100, and then quantified again using the KAPA Library Quantification kit. A separate single-read 150-cycle Illumina NextSeq 550 flow cell was used to sequence each immunoSEQ 96-well plate. On the study's bioinformatics: Because the immunoSEQ output included only junctional sequences and no quality scores, the filtering could not be the same as the filtering used for full-length reads. To assign V/J genes and CDR3, sequences were annotated against IMGT germline references using PyIR, a Python wrapper for IgBLAST v1.9. Reads with weak V/J assignments (E-value above 1e-6), missing CDR3, stop codons, out-of-frame junctions, or ambiguous translated residues were removed. V3J clonotypes were defined as sequences sharing the same inferred V gene, J gene, and CDR3 amino acid sequence. To compute the percentage overlap between repertoires, the number of shared unique clonotypes was divided by the size of the smaller repertoire. Three approaches were used to assess repertoire richness: RTK rarefaction, the Chao1 estimator, and Recon v2.1 estimates of unobserved clonotypes. Generation probabilities were computed with OLGA for all TCRbeta clonotypes obtained by the gDNA method from a handful of donors. Entries here come from immuneACCESS through TCRdb and include only in-frame sequences with V and J called. Some clones fail to appear in such tables; in the studies checked, an unresolved V gene covers under half of the shortfall, and the cause of the remainder is unknown. V, J and clone size reflect that table, while D and trimming were determined from the DNA. This sample is represented by about 1.9 million clones; around 93% of them were singletons. Approximately 1.7% of the sample belongs to the ten largest clones.

V is pared back by 11 bases and J by 1 base, with 14 bases lying between the germline termini. The CDR3, cysteine through phenylalanine, is 13 amino acids long. Only CDR3 DNA remains: 39 bases, in frame from the first base. CDR1 and CDR2 are drawn from the germline V gene: MDHEN, SYDVKM. A remark on this clone: The specificity of this receptor is unknown. No base-level quality is on record; no much larger clone is a single base apart.

This TCR was recovered from a young man in good health. Some clones in this sample may be carry-over from other donors' samples. Sequenced sample: naive CD8+ T cells from PBMCs. The sample's cell subset or site label, decoded: CD45RA+CCR7+. This chain joins TRBV28 to TRBJ2-5; there is no confident call for the D gene. The CDR3 corresponds to CAGSATVQETQYF. The sequenced DNA: TGTGCCGGATCCGCTACTGTCCAAGAGACCCAGTACTTC.